Presented here are 2 T cell receptor beta chains from one specimen sequenced in a study of PD-1 blockade in mismatch repair-deficient tumors. Sequencing was performed with immunoSEQ multiplex PCR; in TCRdb, only in-frame clones are kept and a portion is missing. The data hold about 38,000 clones, with more than 75% observed a single time. The sequenced sample was peripheral blood, obtained 4 weeks after starting pembrolizumab. The receptors originated from an adult with mismatch repair-deficient cancer.

V is TRBV6-6 and J is TRBJ2-7; 8 bases are shared with TRBD1. Looked up from germline, CDR1 is MNHNY and CDR2 is SVGAGI (reference sequence). The CDR3 sequence is 13 residues long. Unmatched junction bases numbered 10, after V lost 8 bases and J lost 7 bases. In nucleotides, the CDR3 is TGTGCCAGCTCCCGGACAGGGTCGAGGGAGCAGTACTTC. Amino acid sequence: CASSRTGSREQYF.

V usage is TRBV11-2 and J usage is TRBJ1-2, with D possibly being TRBD1 (6 bases). Germline lookup yields CDR1 SGHAT and CDR2 FQNNGV. Trimming pared 1 base from V and 4 bases from J, leaving 16 bases between. The CDR3 runs 16 residues. The CDR3 here is CASSLVMGAVGYGYTF. The CDR3 DNA follows: TGTGCCAGCAGCTTAGTCATGGGGGCCGTGGGCTATGGCTACACCTTC.